This T cell receptor (beta chain) was identified during a study of CD8 T cells in ankylosing spondylitis. Details on this clonotype: The antigen remains undetermined.

Construction of TCR beta libraries was performed using quantitative 5'-RACE with molecular barcodes. TCRdb re-called the 5' RACE reads through MiXCR, storing one row per CDR3 protein. This sample has about 800,000 distinct CDR3 sequences, with approximately 10% found just once. Notes on the study in general: Within ankylosing spondylitis blood, a TCR beta motif made up of seven to nine highly homologous variants appeared to be characteristic.

The CDR3 runs to 15 residues. Germline-derived CDR1 and CDR2 are SEHNR and FQNEAQ (reference sequence). Trimming removed 2 bases from V and 0 bases from J, with 10 bases in between. The clonotype was recovered from a male donor with ankylosing spondylitis. This rearrangement joins TRBV7-9 to TRBJ2-5; D unresolved. Source material: blood, either unsorted or a sorted T cell fraction (not recorded which). The CDR3 nucleotides are TGTGCCAGCAGCTTAAGGACGGGTTACCAAGAGACCCAGTACTTC. The encoded protein is CASSLRTGYQETQYF.